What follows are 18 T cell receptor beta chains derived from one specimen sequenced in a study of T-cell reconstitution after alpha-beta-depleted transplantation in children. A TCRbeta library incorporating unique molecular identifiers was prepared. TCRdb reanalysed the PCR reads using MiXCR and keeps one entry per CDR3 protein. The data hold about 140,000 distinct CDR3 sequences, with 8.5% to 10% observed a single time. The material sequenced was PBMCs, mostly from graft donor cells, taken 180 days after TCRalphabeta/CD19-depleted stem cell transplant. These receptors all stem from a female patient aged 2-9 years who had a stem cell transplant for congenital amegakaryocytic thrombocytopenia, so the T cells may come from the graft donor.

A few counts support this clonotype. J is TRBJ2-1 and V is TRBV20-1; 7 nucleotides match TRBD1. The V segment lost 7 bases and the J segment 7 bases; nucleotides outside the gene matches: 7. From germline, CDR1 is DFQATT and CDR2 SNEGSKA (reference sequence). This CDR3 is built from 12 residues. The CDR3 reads CSGQGGRNEQFF. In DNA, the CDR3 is TGCAGTGGACAAGGGGGCAGGAATGAGCAGTTCTTC.

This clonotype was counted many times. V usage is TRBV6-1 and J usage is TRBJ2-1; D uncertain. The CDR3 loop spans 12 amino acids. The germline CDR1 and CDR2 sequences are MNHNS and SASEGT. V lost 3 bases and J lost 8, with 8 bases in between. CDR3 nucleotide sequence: TGTGCCAGCAGTGAGTACTTCTATGAGCAGTTCTTC. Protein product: CASSEYFYEQFF.

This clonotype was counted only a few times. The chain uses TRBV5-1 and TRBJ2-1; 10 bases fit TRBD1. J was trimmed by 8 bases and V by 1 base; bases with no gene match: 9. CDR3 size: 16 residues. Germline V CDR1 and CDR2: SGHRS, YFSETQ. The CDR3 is CASSLFSGQGTDEQFF. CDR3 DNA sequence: TGCGCCAGCAGCTTGTTTTCGGGACAGGGGACCGATGAGCAGTTCTTC.

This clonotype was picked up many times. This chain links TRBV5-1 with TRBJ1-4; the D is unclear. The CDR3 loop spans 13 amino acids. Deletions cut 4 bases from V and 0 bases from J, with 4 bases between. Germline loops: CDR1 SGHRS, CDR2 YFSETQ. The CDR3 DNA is TGCGCCAGCAGCCTATCAACTAATGAAAAACTGTTTTTT. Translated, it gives CASSLSTNEKLFF.

The CDR3 region has the DNA TGCAGTGCTAGGTGGCGGGAGTACAATGAGCAGTTCTTC. The encoded protein is CSARWREYNEQFF. V is TRBV20-1 and J is TRBJ2-1; 7 bases fit TRBD2. In germline, CDR1 is DFQATT, CDR2 SNEGSKA (reference sequence). J was trimmed by 4 bases and V by 3 bases; bases with no gene match: 3. CDR3 size: 13 residues.

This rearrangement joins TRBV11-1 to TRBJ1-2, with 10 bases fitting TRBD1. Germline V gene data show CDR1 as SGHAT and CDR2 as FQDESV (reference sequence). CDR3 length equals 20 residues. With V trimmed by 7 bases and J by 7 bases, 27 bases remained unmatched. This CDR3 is CASNKATTKEKTGGFSGYTF. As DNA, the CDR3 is TGTGCCAGCAACAAGGCCACGACCAAAGAAAAGACAGGGGGCTTTTCTGGCTACACCTTC.

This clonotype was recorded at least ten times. CDR3 region: CSGKPGTGGGETQYF. The CDR3 DNA reads TGCAGCGGTAAACCCGGGACAGGGGGCGGCGAGACCCAGTACTTC. The gene calls are TRBV29-1 and TRBJ2-5; 12 nucleotides agree with TRBD1. V dropped 7 bases and J dropped 5; count of bases not matched to a gene: 11. The CDR3 extends over 15 amino acids. Germline V CDR1 and CDR2: SQVTM, ANQGSEA.

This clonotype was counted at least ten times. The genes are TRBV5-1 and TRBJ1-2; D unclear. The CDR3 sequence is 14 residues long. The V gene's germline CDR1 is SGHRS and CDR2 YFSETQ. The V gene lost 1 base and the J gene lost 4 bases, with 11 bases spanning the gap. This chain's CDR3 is CASSLYPEIYGYTF. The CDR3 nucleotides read TGCGCCAGCAGCTTGTATCCAGAAATCTATGGCTACACCTTC.

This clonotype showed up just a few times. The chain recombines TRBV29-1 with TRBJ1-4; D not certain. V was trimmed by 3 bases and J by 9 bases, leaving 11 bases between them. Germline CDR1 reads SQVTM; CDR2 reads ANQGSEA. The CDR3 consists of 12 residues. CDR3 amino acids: CSVETPGKKLFF. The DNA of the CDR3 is TGCAGCGTTGAGACACCGGGGAAAAAACTGTTTTTT.

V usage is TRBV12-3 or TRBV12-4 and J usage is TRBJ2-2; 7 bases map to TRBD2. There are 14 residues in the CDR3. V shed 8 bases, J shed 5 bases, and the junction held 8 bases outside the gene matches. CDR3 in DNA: TGTGCCAGCGGGCGACTAGCCGTTACCGGGGAGCTGTTTTTT. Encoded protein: CASGRLAVTGELFF.

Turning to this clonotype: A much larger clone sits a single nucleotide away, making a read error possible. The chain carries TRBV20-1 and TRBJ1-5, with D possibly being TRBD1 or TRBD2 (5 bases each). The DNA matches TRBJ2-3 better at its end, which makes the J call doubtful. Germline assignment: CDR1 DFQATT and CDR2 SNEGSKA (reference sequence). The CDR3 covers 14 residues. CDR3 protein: CSAPPEGRNQPQYF. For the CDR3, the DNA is TGCAGTGCCCCCCCCGAGGGGCGAAACCAGCCCCAGTATTTT.

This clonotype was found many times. Here the CDR3 reads CSARTPSGSVTGELFF. In DNA, the CDR3 is TGCAGTGCTAGAACCCCTAGCGGGAGCGTAACCGGGGAGCTGTTTTTT. This chain links TRBV20-1 with TRBJ2-2; 10 bases are a match to TRBD2. V dropped 2 bases and J dropped 5; count of bases not matched to a gene: 8. Germline V gene lookup returns CDR1 DFQATT and CDR2 SNEGSKA (reference sequence). The CDR3 sequence is 16 residues long.

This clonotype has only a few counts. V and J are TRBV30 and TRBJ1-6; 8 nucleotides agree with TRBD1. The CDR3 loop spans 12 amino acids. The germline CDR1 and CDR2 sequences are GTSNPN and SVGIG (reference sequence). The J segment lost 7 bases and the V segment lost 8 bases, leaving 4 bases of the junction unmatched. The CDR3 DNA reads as TGTGCCATGGGACAGGAGAATTCACCCCTCCACTTT. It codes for CAMGQENSPLHF.

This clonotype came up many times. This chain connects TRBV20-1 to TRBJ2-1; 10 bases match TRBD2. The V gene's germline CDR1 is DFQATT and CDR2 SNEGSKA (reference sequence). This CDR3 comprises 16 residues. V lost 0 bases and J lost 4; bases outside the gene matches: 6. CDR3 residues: CSARDTSSGRYNEQFF. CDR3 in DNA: TGCAGTGCTAGAGATACCTCTAGCGGGAGATACAATGAGCAGTTCTTC.

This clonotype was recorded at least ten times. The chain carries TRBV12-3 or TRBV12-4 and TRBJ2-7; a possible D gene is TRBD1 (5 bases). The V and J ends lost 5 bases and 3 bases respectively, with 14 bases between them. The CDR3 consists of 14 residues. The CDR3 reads CASSQDTSRYEQYF. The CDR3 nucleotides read TGTGCCAGCAGTCAGGACACAAGTCGCTACGAGCAGTACTTC.

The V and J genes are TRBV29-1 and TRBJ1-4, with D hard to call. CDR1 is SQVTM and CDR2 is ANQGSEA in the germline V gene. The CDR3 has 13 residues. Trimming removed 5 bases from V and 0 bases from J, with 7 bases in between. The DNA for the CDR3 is TGCAGCGTTTACGCGGCAACTAATGAAAAACTGTTTTTT. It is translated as CSVYAATNEKLFF.

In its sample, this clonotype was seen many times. The chain's CDR3 is CASSRTGLAQYF. DNA for the CDR3: TGCGCCAGCAGCCGGACAGGGCTGGCGCAGTATTTT. The chain combines TRBV5-1 with TRBJ2-3; TRBD1 matches at 8 bases. Trimming at V came to 4 bases and at J to 10 bases, leaving 5 bases not matched to a gene. Germline V CDR1 and CDR2: SGHRS, YFSETQ. The CDR3 consists of 12 residues. The whole variable domain, filled in from reference TRBV5-1 and TRBJ2-3, reads KAGVTQTPRYLIKTRGQQVTLSCSPISGHRSVSWYQQTPGQGLQFLFEYFSETQRNKGNFPGRFSGRQFSNSRSEMNVSTLELGDSALYLCASSRTGLAQYFGPGTRLTVL.

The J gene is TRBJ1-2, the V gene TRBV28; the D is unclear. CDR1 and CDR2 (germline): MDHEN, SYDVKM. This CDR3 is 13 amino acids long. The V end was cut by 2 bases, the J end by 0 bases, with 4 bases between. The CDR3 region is CASSLPSNYGYTF. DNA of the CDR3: TGTGCCAGCAGTTTACCCTCTAACTATGGCTACACCTTC.